The clone carrying this T cell receptor beta chain was counted a few times. In the authors' workflow: It was from reference gene primer amplification that nucleated cell counts were estimated. Generated by immunoSEQ multiplex PCR, the TCRdb table keeps only in-frame clones and is missing some. Clone size and the V and J calls come from that table; the DNA yielded D and trimming. The sample gives 130,000 to 150,000 clones, less than 90% of which show up once; 5.5% is in the top ten. V trimming: 4 bases; J trimming: 2 bases; junction bases outside the gene matches: 8. The germline CDR1 and CDR2 sequences are MDHEN and SYDVKM. The CDR3 has 16 residues. Participants had their cohort set by participant-reported clinical history. This specimen belongs to a study of blood T cell repertoires in COVID-19. About the study: COVID-19 samples collected from the United States, Italy and Spain covered acute and convalescent phases. T cells, B-cell-depleted T cells, or PBMCs provided the cDNA or gDNA that served as material.

This sequence was found in a man between 35 and 55 years old with acute COVID-19. Sequences were obtained from PBMCs or T cells enriched from blood (not recorded which). The V call is TRBV28, the J call TRBJ2-1; 7 bases are a match to TRBD2. The CDR3 here is CASSSPGLPTYNEQFF. CDR3 nucleotides: TGTGCCAGCAGTTCGCCGGGACTACCGACCTACAATGAGCAGTTCTTC.